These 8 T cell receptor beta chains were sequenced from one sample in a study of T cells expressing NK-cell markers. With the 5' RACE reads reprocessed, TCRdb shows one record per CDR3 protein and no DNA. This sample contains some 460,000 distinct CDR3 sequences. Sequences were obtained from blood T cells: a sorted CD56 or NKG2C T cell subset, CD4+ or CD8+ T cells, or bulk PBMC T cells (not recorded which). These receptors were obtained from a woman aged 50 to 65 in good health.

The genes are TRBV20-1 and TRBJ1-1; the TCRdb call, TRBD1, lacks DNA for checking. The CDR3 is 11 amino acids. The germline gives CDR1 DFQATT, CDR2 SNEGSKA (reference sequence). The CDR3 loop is CSARTGLEAFF.

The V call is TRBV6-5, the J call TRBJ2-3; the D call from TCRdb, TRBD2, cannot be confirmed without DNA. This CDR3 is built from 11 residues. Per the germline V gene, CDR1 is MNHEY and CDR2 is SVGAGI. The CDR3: CASSSLYTQYF.

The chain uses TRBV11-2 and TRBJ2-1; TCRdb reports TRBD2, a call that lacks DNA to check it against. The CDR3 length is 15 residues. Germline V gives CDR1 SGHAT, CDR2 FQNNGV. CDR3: CASSASGRAGFEQFF.

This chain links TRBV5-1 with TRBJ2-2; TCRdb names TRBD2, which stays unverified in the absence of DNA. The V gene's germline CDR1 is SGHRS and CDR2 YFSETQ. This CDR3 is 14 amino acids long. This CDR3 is CASTAGFDTGELFF.

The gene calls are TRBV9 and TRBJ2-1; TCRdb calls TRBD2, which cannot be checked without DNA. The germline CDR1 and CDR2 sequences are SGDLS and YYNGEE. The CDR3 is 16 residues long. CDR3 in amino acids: CASSAGSSGSGGEQFF.

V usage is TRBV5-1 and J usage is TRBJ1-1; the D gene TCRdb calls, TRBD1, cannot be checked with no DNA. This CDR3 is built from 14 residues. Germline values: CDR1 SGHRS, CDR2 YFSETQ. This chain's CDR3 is CASIGGAQNTEAFF.

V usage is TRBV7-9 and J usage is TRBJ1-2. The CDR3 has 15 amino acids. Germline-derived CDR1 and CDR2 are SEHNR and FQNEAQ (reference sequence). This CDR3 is CASSGSNALNYGYTF.

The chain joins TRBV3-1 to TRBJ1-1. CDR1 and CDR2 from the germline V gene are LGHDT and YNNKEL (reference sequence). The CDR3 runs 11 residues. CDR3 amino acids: CASSGVAEAFF. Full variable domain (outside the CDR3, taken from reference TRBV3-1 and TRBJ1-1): DTAVSQTPKYLVTQMGNDKSIKCEQNLGHDTMYWYKQDSKKFLKIMFSYNNKELIINETVPNRFSPKSPDKAHLNLHINSLELGDSAVYFCASSGVAEAFFGQGTRLTVV.